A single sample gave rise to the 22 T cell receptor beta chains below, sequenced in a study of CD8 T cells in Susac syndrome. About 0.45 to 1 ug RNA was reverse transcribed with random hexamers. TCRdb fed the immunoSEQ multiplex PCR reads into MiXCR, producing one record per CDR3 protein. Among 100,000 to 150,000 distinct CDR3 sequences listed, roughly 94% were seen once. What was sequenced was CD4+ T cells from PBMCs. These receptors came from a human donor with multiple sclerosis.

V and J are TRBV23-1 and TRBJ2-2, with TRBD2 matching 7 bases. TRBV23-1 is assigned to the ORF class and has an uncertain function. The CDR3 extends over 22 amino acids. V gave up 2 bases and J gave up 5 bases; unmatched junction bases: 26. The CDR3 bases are TGCGCCAGCAGTCAAGGGGGTATACCGGGCCAGAGGCGGGAGTCAAGGACCGGGGAGCTGTTTTTT. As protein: CASSQGGIPGQRRESRTGELFF.

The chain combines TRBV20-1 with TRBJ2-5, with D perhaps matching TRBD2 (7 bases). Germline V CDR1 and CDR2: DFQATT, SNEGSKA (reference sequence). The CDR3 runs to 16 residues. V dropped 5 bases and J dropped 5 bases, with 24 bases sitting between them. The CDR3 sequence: CSAGPGGHSGQETQYF. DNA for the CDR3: TGCAGTGCTGGCCCGGGGGGTCATAGCGGACAGGAGACCCAGTACTTC.

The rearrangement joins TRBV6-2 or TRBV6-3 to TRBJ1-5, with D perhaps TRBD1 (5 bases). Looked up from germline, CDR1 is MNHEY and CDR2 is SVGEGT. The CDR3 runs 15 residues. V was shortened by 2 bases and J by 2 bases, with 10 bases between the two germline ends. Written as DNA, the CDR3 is TGTGCCAGCAGTTACGGGGGAGTGGGCAATCAGCCCCAGCATTTT. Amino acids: CASSYGGVGNQPQHF.

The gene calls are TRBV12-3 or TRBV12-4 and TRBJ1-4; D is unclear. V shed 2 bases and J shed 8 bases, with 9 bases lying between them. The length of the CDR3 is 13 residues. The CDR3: CASSLYEGEKLFF. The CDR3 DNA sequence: TGTGCCAGCAGTTTATACGAGGGAGAAAAACTGTTTTTT.

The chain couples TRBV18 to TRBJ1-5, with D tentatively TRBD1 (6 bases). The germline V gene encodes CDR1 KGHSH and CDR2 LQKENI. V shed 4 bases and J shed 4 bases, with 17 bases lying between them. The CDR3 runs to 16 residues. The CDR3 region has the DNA TGTGCCAGCTCACACAGTGGGGGCGGACAAAATCAGCCCCAGCATTTT. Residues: CASSHSGGGQNQPQHF.

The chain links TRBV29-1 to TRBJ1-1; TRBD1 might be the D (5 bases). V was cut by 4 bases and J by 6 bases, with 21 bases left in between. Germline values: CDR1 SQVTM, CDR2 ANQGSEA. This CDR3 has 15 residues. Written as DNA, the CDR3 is TGCAGCGTTGTGAGGGGAGAGAGATTGGGCGCTGAAGCTTTCTTT. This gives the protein CSVVRGERLGAEAFF.

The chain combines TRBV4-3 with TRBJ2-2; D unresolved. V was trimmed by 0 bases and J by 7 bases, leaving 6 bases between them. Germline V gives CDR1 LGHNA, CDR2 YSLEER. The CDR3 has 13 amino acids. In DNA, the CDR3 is TGCGCCAGCAGCCAAGACACCCGCGGGGAGCTGTTTTTT. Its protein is CASSQDTRGELFF.

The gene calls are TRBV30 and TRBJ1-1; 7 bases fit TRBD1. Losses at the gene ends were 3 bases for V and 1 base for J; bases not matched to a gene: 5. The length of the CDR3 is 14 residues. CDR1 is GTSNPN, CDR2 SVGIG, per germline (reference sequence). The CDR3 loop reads CAWSNRGGNTEAFF. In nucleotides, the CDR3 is TGTGCCTGGAGCAACAGGGGCGGGAACACTGAAGCTTTCTTT.

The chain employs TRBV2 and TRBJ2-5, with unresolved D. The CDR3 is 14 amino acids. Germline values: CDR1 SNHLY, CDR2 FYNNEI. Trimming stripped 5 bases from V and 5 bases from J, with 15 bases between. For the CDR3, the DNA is TGTGCCAGCAGTCGGAGAGTGGGCCAGGAGACCCAGTACTTC. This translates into CASSRRVGQETQYF.

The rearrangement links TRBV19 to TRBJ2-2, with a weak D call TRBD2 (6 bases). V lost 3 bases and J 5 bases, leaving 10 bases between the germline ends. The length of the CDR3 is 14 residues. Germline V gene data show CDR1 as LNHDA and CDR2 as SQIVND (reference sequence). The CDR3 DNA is TGTGCCAGTAGTATCTGGAGGGAGACCGGGGAGCTGTTTTTT. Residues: CASSIWRETGELFF.

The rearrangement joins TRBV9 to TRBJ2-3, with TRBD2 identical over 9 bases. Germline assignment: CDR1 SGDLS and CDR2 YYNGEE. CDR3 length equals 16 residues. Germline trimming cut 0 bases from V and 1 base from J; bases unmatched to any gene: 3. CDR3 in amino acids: CASSVGPSGGTDTQYF. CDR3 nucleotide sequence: TGTGCCAGCAGCGTAGGCCCTAGCGGGGGCACAGATACGCAGTATTTT. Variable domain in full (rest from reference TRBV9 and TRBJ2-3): DSGVTQTPKHLITATGQRVTLRCSPRSGDLSVYWYQQSLDQGLQFLIQYYNGEERAKGNILERFSAQQFPDLHSELNLSSLELGDSALYFCASSVGPSGGTDTQYFGPGTRLTVL.

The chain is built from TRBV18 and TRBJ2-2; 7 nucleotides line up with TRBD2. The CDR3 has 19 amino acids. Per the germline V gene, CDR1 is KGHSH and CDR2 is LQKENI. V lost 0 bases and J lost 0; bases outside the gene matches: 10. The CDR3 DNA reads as TGTGCCAGCTCACCACCGAACCCGGGGGGACGAACGAACACCGGGGAGCTGTTTTTT. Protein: CASSPPNPGGRTNTGELFF.

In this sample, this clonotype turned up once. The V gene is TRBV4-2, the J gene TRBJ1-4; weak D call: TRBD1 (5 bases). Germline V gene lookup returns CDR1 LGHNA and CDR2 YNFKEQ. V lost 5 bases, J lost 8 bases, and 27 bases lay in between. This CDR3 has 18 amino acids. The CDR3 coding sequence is TGTGCCAGCAGCGGACGCACGACAGTGGGGGACCTAAGAGAAAAACTGTTTTTT. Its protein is CASSGRTTVGDLREKLFF.

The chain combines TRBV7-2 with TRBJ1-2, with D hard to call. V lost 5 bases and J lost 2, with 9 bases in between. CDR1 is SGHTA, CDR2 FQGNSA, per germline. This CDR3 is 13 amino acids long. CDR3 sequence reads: CASSTHSNYGYTF. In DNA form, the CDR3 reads TGTGCCAGCAGCACGCACAGCAACTATGGCTACACCTTC.

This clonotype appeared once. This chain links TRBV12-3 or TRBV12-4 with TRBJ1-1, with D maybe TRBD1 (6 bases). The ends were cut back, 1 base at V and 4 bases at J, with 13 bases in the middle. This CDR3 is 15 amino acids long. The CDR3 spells CASSLGNTGSTEAFF. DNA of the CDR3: TGTGCCAGCAGTTTAGGCAACACAGGGAGCACTGAAGCTTTCTTT.

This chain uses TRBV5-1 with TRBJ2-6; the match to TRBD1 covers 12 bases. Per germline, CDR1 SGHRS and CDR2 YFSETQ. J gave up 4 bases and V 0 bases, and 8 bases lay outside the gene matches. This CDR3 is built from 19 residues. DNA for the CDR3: TGCGCCAGCAGCTTGGTCCAGGGACAGGGGGCGCAGGGGGCCAACGTCCTGACTTTC. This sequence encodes CASSLVQGQGAQGANVLTF.

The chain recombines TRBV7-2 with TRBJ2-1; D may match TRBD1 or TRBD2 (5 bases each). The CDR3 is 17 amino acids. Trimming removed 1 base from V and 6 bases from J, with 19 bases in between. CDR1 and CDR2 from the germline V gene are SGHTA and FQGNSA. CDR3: CASSLVLQGRTGNEQFF. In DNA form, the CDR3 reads TGTGCCAGCAGCTTAGTGTTGCAGGGAAGGACTGGCAATGAGCAGTTCTTC.

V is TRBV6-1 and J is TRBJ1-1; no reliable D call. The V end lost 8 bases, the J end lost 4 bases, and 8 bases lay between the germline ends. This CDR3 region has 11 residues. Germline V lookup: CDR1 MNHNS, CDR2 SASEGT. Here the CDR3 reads CASVRSTEAFF. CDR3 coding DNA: TGTGCCAGCGTACGGAGCACTGAAGCTTTCTTT.

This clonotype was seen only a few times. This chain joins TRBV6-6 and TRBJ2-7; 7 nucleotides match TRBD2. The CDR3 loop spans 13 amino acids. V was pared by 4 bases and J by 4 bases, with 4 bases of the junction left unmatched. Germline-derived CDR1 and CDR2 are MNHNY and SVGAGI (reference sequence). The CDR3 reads CASSSGGTYEQYF. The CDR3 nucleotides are TGTGCCAGCAGTTCGGGGGGAACGTACGAGCAGTACTTC.

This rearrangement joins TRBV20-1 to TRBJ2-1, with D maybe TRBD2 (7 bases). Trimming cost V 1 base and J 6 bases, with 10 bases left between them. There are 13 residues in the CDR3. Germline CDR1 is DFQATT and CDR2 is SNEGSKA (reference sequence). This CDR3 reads CSARVGGPNEQFF. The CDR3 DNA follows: TGCAGTGCTAGAGTGGGGGGGCCCAATGAGCAGTTCTTC.

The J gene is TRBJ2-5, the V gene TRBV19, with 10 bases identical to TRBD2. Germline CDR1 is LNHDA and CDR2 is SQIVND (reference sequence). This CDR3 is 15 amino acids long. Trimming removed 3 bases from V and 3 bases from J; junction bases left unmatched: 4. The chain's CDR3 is CASSMPGLAEETQYF. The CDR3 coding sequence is TGTGCCAGTAGTATGCCCGGACTAGCGGAAGAGACCCAGTACTTC.

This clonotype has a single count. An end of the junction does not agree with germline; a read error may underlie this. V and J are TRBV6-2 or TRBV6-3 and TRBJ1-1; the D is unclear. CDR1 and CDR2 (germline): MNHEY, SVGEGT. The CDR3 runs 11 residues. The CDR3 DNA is TGTGCCAGCAGCCCTCGGACTGAAGCTTCCTTT. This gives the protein CASSPRTEASF.